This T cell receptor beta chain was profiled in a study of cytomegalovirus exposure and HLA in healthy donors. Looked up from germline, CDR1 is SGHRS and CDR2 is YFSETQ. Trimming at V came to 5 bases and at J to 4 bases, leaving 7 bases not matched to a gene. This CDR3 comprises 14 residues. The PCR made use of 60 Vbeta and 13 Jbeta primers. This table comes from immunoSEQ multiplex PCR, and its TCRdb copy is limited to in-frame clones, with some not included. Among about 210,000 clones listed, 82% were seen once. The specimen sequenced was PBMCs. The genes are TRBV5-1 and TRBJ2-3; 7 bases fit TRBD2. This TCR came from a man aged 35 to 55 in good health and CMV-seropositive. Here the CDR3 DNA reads TGCGCCAGCAGGGACCCGGGGAGGGCAGATACGCAGTATTTT. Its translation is CASRDPGRADTQYF.